This T cell receptor beta chain was identified during a study of T cell repertoires in cytomegalovirus infection. Turning to the study itself: Recently identified HLA-C-restricted CMV epitopes were among the peptides used. Evidence of both CMV infection and a matching HLA type came from public TCR beta signatures.

Findings of the study overall: The ex vivo response was dominated by HLA-C-restricted CMV-specific TCR beta clonotypes.

On this clonotype itself: Its antigen is unknown.

The CDR3 extends over 16 amino acids. Trimming took 6 bases from V and 4 from J; bases not matched to a gene: 14. Germline-derived CDR1 and CDR2 are LNHDA and SQIVND (reference sequence). In TCRdb, the reads were re-called with MiXCR into one record per CDR3 protein. Of about 830,000 distinct CDR3 sequences listed, about 30% were seen once; the top ten hold around 12%. This TCR was recovered from a human donor in good health (CMV status not recorded). Some clones in this sample may be carry-over from other donors' samples. The chain couples TRBV19 to TRBJ2-5; 7 nucleotides align to TRBD2. Sequences were derived from cultured CD8+ T cells from PBMCs, sampled from culture after CMV antigen stimulation. The CDR3 reads CASSLQPGGEGETQYF. CDR3 nucleotide sequence: TGTGCCAGTAGCCTCCAGCCGGGGGGAGAAGGAGAGACCCAGTACTTC.